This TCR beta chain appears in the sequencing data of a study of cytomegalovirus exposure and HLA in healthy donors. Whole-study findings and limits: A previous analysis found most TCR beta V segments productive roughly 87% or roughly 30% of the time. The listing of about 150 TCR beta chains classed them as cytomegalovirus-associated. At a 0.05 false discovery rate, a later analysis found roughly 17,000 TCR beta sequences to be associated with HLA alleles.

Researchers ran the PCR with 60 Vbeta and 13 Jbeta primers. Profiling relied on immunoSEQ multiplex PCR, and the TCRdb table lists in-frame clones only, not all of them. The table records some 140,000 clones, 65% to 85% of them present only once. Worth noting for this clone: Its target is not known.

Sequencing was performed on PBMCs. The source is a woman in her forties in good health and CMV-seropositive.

The CDR3 is CASSPGTGGSETQYF. The CDR3 region has the DNA TGTGCCAGCAGCCCCGGGACAGGGGGTTCGGAGACCCAGTACTTC. The rearrangement links TRBV7-9 to TRBJ2-5; TRBD1 matches 11 bases. Germline assignment: CDR1 SEHNR and CDR2 FQNEAQ (reference sequence). This CDR3 is 15 amino acids long. Trimming at V came to 5 bases and at J to 5 bases, leaving 7 bases not matched to a gene.